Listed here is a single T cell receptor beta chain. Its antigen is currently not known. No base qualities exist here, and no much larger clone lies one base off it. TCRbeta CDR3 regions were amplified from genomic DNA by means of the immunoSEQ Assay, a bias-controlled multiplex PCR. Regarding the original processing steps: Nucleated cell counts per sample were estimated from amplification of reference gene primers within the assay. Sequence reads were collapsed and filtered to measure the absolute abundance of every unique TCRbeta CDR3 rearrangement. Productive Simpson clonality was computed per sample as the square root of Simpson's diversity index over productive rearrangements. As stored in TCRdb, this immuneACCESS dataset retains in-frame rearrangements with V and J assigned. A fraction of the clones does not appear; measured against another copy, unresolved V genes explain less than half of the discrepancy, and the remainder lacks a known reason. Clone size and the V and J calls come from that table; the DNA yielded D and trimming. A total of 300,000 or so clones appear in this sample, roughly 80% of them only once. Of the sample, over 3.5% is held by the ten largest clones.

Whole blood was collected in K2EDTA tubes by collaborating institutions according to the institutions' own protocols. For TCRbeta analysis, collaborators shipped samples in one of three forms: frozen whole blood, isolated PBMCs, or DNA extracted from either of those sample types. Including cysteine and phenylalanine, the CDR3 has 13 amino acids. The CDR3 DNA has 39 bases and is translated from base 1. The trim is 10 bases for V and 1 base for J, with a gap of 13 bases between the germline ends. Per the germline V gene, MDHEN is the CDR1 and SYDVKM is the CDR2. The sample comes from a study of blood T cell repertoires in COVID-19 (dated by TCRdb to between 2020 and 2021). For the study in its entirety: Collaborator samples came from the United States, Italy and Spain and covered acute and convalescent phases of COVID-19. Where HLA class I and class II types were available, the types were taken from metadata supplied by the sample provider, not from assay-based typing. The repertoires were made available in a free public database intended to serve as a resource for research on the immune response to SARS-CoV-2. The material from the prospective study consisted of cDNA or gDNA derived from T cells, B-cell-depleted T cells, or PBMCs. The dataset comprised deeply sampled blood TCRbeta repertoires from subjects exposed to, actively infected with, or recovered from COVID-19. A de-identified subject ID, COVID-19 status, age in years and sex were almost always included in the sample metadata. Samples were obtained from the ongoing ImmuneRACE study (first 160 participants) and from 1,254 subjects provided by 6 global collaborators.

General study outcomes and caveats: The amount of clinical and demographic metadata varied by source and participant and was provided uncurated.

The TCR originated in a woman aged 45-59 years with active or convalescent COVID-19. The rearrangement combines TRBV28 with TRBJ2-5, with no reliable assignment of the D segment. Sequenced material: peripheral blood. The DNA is TGTGCCATCCTCGACGGGTCCCAAGAGACCCAGTACTTC. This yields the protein CAILDGSQETQYF.